The 8 T cell receptor beta chains below were found in one sample sequenced in a study of follicular helper T cells after annual influenza vaccination (dated by TCRdb to the late 2010s). What this sample's time point label stands for: 2015-2016 season, pre-vaccination. Library creation used the immunoSEQ multiplex PCR assay. Sourced from immuneACCESS, this table was stored by TCRdb with only in-frame sequences that have V and J called. A share of the clones is absent; for the studies checked, an unresolved V gene accounts for under half, and the remainder has no known explanation. The sample table contains fewer than 10,000 clones; only one count was recorded for approximately 90% of them. The ten largest clones add up to 0.47% of the sample. The sample consisted of CXCR5+ CD38- circulating T follicular helper cells from blood, taken on the day of influenza vaccination. The cell subset or site label, read with the paper, signifies: circulating Tfh, non-naive CD4+CXCR5+PD-1+ (ICOS+CD38+ or ICOS-CD38-). The receptors originated from an adult who received the influenza vaccine.

This rearrangement joins TRBV6-1 to TRBJ1-1; D gene ambiguous. V was clipped by 6 bases and J by 1 base, with 9 bases between them. There are 13 residues in the CDR3. Germline V gene lookup returns CDR1 MNHNS and CDR2 SASEGT. The CDR3 sequence: CASSPGTNTEAFF. DNA for the CDR3: TGTGCCAGCAGCCCCGGAACGAACACTGAAGCTTTCTTT.

The V and J genes are TRBV5-1 and TRBJ2-1; no clear D gene. The V end lost 1 base, the J end lost 5 bases, and 13 bases lay between the germline ends. The length of the CDR3 is 15 residues. The V gene's germline CDR1 is SGHRS and CDR2 YFSETQ. For the CDR3, the DNA is TGCGCCAGCAGCTTGCGGTGGGGTCCTGACAATGAGCAGTTCTTC. Its protein is CASSLRWGPDNEQFF.

This clone was detected only a few times. V is TRBV27 and J is TRBJ1-2; a weak D match, TRBD1 (6 bases). V lost 4 bases to trimming and J lost 7 bases, with 16 bases between them. Germline CDR1 reads MNHEY; CDR2 reads SMNVEV (reference sequence). CDR3 length: 14 residues. The DNA for the CDR3 is TGTGCCAGCAGTTGGGGGGGGAGAGGGGGTGGCTACACCTTC. The encoded protein is CASSWGGRGGGYTF.

V gene TRBV5-1 combines with J gene TRBJ2-3; D not certain. Per germline, CDR1 SGHRS and CDR2 YFSETQ. The germline V and J ends were trimmed by 0 bases and 0 bases, with 8 bases remaining between them. This CDR3 comprises 15 residues. This chain's CDR3 is CASSLEAKSTDTQYF. CDR3 nucleotides: TGCGCCAGCAGCTTGGAAGCAAAAAGCACAGATACGCAGTATTTT.

This clone was recorded a few times. The V and J genes are TRBV18 and TRBJ1-1; a weak D match, TRBD1 (5 bases). Germline V CDR1 and CDR2: KGHSH, LQKENI. The ends were cut back, 6 bases at V and 2 bases at J, with 10 bases in the middle. This CDR3 comprises 13 residues. The DNA of the CDR3 is TGTGCCAGCTCCCTCGACAGTAACACTGAAGCTTTCTTT. Its protein product is CASSLDSNTEAFF.

The rearrangement joins TRBV5-4 to TRBJ1-6, with TRBD1 matching 7 bases. After removal of 4 bases from V and 5 bases from J, the junction contained 9 bases not matched to a gene. Germline V gives CDR1 SGHNT, CDR2 YYREEE (reference sequence). This CDR3 is 16 amino acids long. CDR3 residues: CASSGGQAANNSPLHF. The CDR3 bases are TGTGCCAGCAGCGGTGGACAGGCGGCAAATAATTCACCCCTCCACTTT. The variable domain in full, completed from reference TRBV5-4 and TRBJ1-6, reads ETGVTQSPTHLIKTRGQQVTLRCSSQSGHNTVSWYQQALGQGPQFIFQYYREEENGRGNFPPRFSGLQFPNYSSELNVNALELDDSALYLCASSGGQAANNSPLHFGNGTRLTVT.

The rearrangement joins TRBV5-1 to TRBJ2-7; TRBD1 matches 10 bases. The CDR3 sequence is 15 residues long. Germline CDR1 reads SGHRS; CDR2 reads YFSETQ. Trimming cost V 4 bases and J 6 bases; bases outside gene matches: 10. The CDR3 region has the DNA TGCGCCAGCAGCCCAAAGGACAGGGGGGGTGGCGAGCAGTACTTC. This encodes CASSPKDRGGGEQYF.

This clone was observed a few times. This chain links TRBV7-9 with TRBJ1-1; possibly TRBD1 for D (5 bases). Per the germline V gene, CDR1 is SEHNR and CDR2 is FQNEAQ (reference sequence). The CDR3 runs 13 residues. V lost 5 bases and J lost 4, with 11 bases in between. The CDR3 here is CASSAQVGTEAFF. Written as DNA, the CDR3 is TGTGCCAGCAGCGCACAGGTGGGCACTGAAGCTTTCTTT.